One sample yielded the 20 T cell receptor beta chains listed below, sequenced in a study of CD8+CD57+ T cells in acquired aplastic anemia. Both TCR beta VDJ combination and CDR3 sequence profiling were carried out. Genomic DNA was the template for this profiling. TCRdb redid the calling of the reads with MiXCR, one entry per CDR3 protein. Of under 350,000 distinct CDR3 sequences in the sample, approximately 56% were seen once. Material: sorted CD4+, CD8+, or CD8+CD57+ T cells (not recorded which) from PBMCs. Receptors were obtained from a human donor with severe aplastic anemia or a healthy control (not recorded which).

V is TRBV19 and J is TRBJ2-1, with 7 bases aligning to TRBD2. The CDR3 loop spans 16 amino acids. Losses at the gene ends were 6 bases for V and 7 bases for J; bases not matched to a gene: 15. Germline CDR1 and CDR2: LNHDA and SQIVND (reference sequence). The CDR3 protein is CASRGASSGRGNEQFF. CDR3 coding DNA: TGTGCCAGTAGAGGGGCCTCATCCGGGCGGGGGAATGAGCAGTTCTTC.

This chain joins TRBV7-9 and TRBJ1-1; no definite D call. The CDR3 sequence is 13 residues long. V gave up 3 bases and J gave up 7 bases, with 12 bases separating them. The germline CDR1 and CDR2 sequences are SEHNR and FQNEAQ (reference sequence). For the CDR3, the DNA is TGTGCCAGCAGCTTCACGGACGGATATGAAGCTTTCTTT. It codes for CASSFTDGYEAFF.

This clonotype was counted once. The chain has TRBV7-3 and TRBJ1-6, with 9 bases identical to TRBD1. V shed 5 bases, J shed 9 bases, and the junction held 11 bases outside the gene matches. This CDR3 has 16 residues. CDR1 is SGHTA and CDR2 is FQGTGA in the germline V gene. The CDR3 protein is CASSQPGGQGTSPLHF. The DNA for the CDR3 is TGTGCCAGCAGCCAACCGGGTGGACAGGGGACTTCACCCCTCCACTTT.

The sample holds many counts of this clonotype. The chain joins TRBV6-1 to TRBJ1-2; the D gene is possibly TRBD1 (6 bases). This CDR3 has 16 amino acids. The germline V and J ends were trimmed by 4 bases and 7 bases, with 22 bases remaining between them. Germline V gene lookup returns CDR1 MNHNS and CDR2 SASEGT. The CDR3 DNA is TGTGCCAGCAGTGCAACGAGAGACAGGTTTGTCCGTGGCTACACCTTC. As protein: CASSATRDRFVRGYTF.

At least ten counts were recorded for this clonotype. The chain has TRBV5-1 and TRBJ2-3; 9 positions agree with TRBD2. The V segment lost 4 bases and the J segment 0 bases; nucleotides outside the gene matches: 6. The CDR3 spans 16 residues. Per germline, CDR1 SGHRS and CDR2 YFSETQ. CDR3 nucleotide sequence: TGCGCCAGCAGCCAGCTAGCGGGGCCTAGCACAGATACGCAGTATTTT. Amino acid sequence: CASSQLAGPSTDTQYF.

Comments on this clonotype: A much more abundant neighbour one base away suggests this may be a read error. V and J are TRBV13 and TRBJ2-3; 12 nucleotides agree with TRBD2. CDR3 length equals 18 residues. Germline CDR1 PRHDT, CDR2 FYEKMQ (reference sequence). DNA of the CDR3: TGTGCCAGCAGCTACGGACTAGCGGGGTTGTCTAGCACAGATACGCACTATTTT. It codes for CASSYGLAGLSSTDTHYF.

V usage is TRBV7-8 and J usage is TRBJ1-2; D is possibly TRBD1 (6 bases). Trimming shortened V by 5 bases and J by 12 bases, and 19 bases separated the two germline ends. CDR3 length: 13 amino acids. CDR1 is SGHVS and CDR2 is FQNEAQ in the germline V gene. In DNA, the CDR3 is TGTGCCAGCAGCCTCCGGGGGGCCTCTGGAAACACCTTC. Protein: CASSLRGASGNTF.

The V and J genes are TRBV10-3 and TRBJ1-1, with unresolved D. The germline gives CDR1 ENHRY, CDR2 SYGVKD. Deletions cut 4 bases from V and 5 bases from J, with 11 bases between. The CDR3 is made up of 13 amino acids. The CDR3 DNA follows: TGTGCCATCAGTGTCCGGGAAAAGACTGAAGCTTTCTTT. This encodes CAISVREKTEAFF.

The table lists this clonotype with a few counts. The chain has TRBV9 and TRBJ2-5, with D unresolved. Trimming left V 0 bases short and J 8 bases short, with 14 bases between. This CDR3 contains 14 residues. The germline CDR1 and CDR2 sequences are SGDLS and YYNGEE. CDR3 DNA: TGTGCCAGCAGCGTAGGTGCAGCCGGATTAACCCAGTACTTC. It codes for CASSVGAAGLTQYF.

This clonotype has ten or more counts. V is TRBV5-1 and J is TRBJ1-2, with D possibly TRBD1 on 6 matching bases. The CDR3 is made up of 15 amino acids. The V and J ends lost 6 bases and 4 bases respectively, with 19 bases between them. The germline V gene has CDR1 SGHRS and CDR2 YFSETQ. CDR3 coding DNA: TGCGCCAGCACCCTACAGGGACCGGGGAGCTATGGCTACACCTTC. Amino acids: CASTLQGPGSYGYTF.

Comments on this clonotype: An end of the junction differs from the germline gene, which may be a read error. V is TRBV5-6 and J is TRBJ2-1; the D call may be TRBD1 or TRBD2 (5 bases each). CDR1 is SGHDT and CDR2 is YYEEEE in the germline V gene. The CDR3 spans 13 residues. This chain's CDR3 is CASSGTNNNEQLF. Here the CDR3 DNA reads TGTGCCAGCAGTGGGACGAATAACAATGAGCAGCTCTTC.

The V call is TRBV2, the J call TRBJ2-5; possibly TRBD1 or TRBD2 for D (5 bases each). CDR3 length: 15 residues. V lost 3 bases, J lost 2 bases, and 13 bases lay in between. The V gene's germline CDR1 is SNHLY and CDR2 FYNNEI. Here the CDR3 DNA reads TGTGCCAGCAGTGACGGGACGGGCAGTCAAGAGACCCAGTACTTC. Translated, it gives CASSDGTGSQETQYF.

The chain carries TRBV2 and TRBJ2-7; D might be TRBD2 (5 bases). Trimming took 4 bases from V and 7 from J, leaving 14 bases between them. Germline CDR1 is SNHLY and CDR2 is FYNNEI. The CDR3 totals 13 residues. This CDR3 reads CASSVQLEGEQYF. CDR3 nucleotide sequence: TGTGCCAGCAGTGTCCAACTTGAGGGAGAGCAGTACTTC.

V and J are TRBV6-6 and TRBJ2-4; no clear D. CDR1 is MNHNY, CDR2 SVGAGI, per germline (reference sequence). The CDR3 covers 16 residues. The V gene lost 6 bases and the J gene lost 3 bases, with 18 bases spanning the gap. CDR3 residues: CASSPGSAALKNIQYF. Written as DNA, the CDR3 is TGTGCCAGCAGCCCCGGTTCCGCAGCCCTCAAAAACATTCAGTACTTC.

The sample holds a few counts of this clonotype. The rearrangement joins TRBV7-2 to TRBJ1-1; D is possibly TRBD1 (5 bases). V shed 3 bases and J shed 0 bases, with 8 bases lying between them. The germline V gene encodes CDR1 SGHTA and CDR2 FQGNSA. The CDR3 has 14 residues. DNA of the CDR3: TGTGCCAGCAGCTTGACAGCCATGAACACTGAAGCTTTCTTT. Its protein is CASSLTAMNTEAFF.

V gene TRBV5-1 combines with J gene TRBJ2-5, with D uncertain. This CDR3 is built from 13 residues. V shed 5 bases and J shed 0 bases, with 8 bases lying between them. Germline assignment: CDR1 SGHRS and CDR2 YFSETQ. CDR3 region: CASRDVYQETQYF. The CDR3 bases are TGCGCCAGCAGGGACGTGTACCAAGAGACCCAGTACTTC. The variable domain in full, with the rest retrieved from reference TRBV5-1 and TRBJ2-5, is KAGVTQTPRYLIKTRGQQVTLSCSPISGHRSVSWYQQTPGQGLQFLFEYFSETQRNKGNFPGRFSGRQFSNSRSEMNVSTLELGDSALYLCASRDVYQETQYFGPGTRLLVL.

The rearrangement uses TRBV7-6 and TRBJ2-7; D possibly matches TRBD1 or TRBD2 (5 bases each). Trimming took 5 bases from V and 9 from J, leaving 11 bases between them. This CDR3 contains 11 residues. The V gene's germline CDR1 is SGHVS and CDR2 FNYEAQ. The CDR3 DNA reads TGTGCCAGCAGCCCCACTGGGGGGCAGTACTTC. It specifies CASSPTGGQYF.

As for this clonotype: One junction end disagrees with the germline gene, perhaps due to a read error. The chain links TRBV5-1 to TRBJ2-7; tentatively, D is TRBD2 (5 bases). Germline V gene lookup returns CDR1 SGHRS and CDR2 YFSETQ. This CDR3 spans 13 amino acids. The CDR3: CASTPSGGREQYF. The CDR3 DNA reads TGTGCCAGCACCCCGAGTGGAGGCCGGGAGCAGTACTTC.

The chain employs TRBV20-1 and TRBJ1-1; D possibly corresponds to TRBD1 (6 bases). The V gene lost 6 bases and the J gene lost 4 bases, with 24 bases spanning the gap. CDR1 and CDR2 (germline): DFQATT, SNEGSKA (reference sequence). The CDR3 loop spans 16 amino acids. Here the CDR3 reads CSAPPRDTGLGTEAFF. CDR3 DNA: TGCAGTGCCCCGCCCCGAGATACAGGGTTGGGCACTGAAGCTTTCTTT.

For this clonotype: This CDR3 fails to terminate in the conserved phenylalanine or tryptophan, so it likely reflects a read error. The chain has TRBV19 and TRBJ2-7; TRBD1 matches at 10 bases. Germline CDR1 LNHDA, CDR2 SQIVND (reference sequence). The CDR3 extends over 15 amino acids. The DNA of the CDR3 is TGTACCAGTAGTATAGTAGGACAGGGGGAATACGAGCAGTACTCC. It encodes CTSSIVGQGEYEQYS.